This TCR beta chain was found in a study of shared clonotypes between healthy human individuals. Study-level information: Each donor contributed plates that comprised three CD4 naive, three CD4 memory, two CD8 naive and one CD8 memory.

Germline-derived CDR1 and CDR2 are SNHLY and FYNNEI. This CDR3 is 13 amino acids long. With 7 bases removed from V and 4 bases from J, the gap between germline ends came to 11 bases. The method was immunoSEQ multiplex PCR; TCRdb's version includes in-frame clones alone and lacks a portion of them. The table lists approximately 1,000,000 clones, 60% to 80% of them singletons. The clonotype originates from a man aged 18 to 30 in good health. Some clones in this sample may be carry-over from other donors' samples. Sequenced sample: memory CD4+ T cells from PBMCs. The subset here: CD45RA-negative fraction. This chain connects TRBV2 to TRBJ2-1, with D possibly TRBD2 on 6 matching bases. The CDR3 sequence is CASTAGIYNEQFF. The CDR3 nucleotides are TGTGCCAGCACTGCGGGGATTTACAATGAGCAGTTCTTC.